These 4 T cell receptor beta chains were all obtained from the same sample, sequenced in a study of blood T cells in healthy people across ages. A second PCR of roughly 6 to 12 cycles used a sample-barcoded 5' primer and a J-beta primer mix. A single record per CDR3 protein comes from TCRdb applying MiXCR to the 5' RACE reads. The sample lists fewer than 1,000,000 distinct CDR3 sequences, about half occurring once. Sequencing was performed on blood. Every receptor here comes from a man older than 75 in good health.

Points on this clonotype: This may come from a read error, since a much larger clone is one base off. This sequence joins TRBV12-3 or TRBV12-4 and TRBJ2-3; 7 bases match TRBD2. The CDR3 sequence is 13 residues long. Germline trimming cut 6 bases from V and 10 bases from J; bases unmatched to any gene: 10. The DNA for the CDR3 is TGTGCCAGCAGCCCGACTAGCAGCGATCCGCAGTATTTT. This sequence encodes CASSPTSSDPQYF.

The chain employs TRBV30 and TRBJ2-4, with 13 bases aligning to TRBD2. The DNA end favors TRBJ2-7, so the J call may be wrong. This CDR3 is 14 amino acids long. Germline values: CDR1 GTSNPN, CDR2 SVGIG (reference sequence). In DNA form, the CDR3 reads TGTGCCTGGAGTCCACTAGCGGGAGGGTACGAGCAGTACTTC. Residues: CAWSPLAGGYEQYF.

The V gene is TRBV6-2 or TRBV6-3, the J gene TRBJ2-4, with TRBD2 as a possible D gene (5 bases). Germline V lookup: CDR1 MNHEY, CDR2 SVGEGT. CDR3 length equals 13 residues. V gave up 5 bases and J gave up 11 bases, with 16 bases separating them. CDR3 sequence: CASSPAASKVQYF. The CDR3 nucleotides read TGTGCCAGCAGTCCGGCGGCTAGCAAGGTTCAGTACTTC.

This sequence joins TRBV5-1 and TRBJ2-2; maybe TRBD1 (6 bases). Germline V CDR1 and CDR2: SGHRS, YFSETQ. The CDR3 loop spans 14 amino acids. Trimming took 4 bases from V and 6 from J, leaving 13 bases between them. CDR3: CASSLETGPGELFF. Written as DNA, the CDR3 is TGCGCCAGCAGCCTGGAAACAGGGCCCGGGGAGCTGTTTTTT.